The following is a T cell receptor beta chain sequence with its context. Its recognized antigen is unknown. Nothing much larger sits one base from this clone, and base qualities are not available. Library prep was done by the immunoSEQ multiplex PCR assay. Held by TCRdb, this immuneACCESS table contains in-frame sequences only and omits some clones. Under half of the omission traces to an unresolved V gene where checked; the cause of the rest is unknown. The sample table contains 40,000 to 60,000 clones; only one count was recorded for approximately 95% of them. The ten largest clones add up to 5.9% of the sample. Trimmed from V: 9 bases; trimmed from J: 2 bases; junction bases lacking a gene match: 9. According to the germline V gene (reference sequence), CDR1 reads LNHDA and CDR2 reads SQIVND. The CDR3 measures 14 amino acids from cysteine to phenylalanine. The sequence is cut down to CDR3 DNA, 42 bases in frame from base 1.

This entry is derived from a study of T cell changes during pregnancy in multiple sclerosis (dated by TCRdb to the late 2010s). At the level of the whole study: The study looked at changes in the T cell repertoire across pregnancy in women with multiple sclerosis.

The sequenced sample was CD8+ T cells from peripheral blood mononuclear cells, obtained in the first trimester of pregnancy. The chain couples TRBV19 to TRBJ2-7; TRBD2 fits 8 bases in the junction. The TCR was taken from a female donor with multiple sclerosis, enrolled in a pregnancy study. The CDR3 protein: CASRPTAGAYEQYF. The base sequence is TGTGCCAGCCGCCCCACAGCGGGAGCCTACGAGCAGTACTTC.